A selection of T cell receptor beta chains follows, all from one sample in a study of cytomegalovirus exposure and HLA in healthy donors. Repertoires were generated with immunoSEQ multiplex PCR, while TCRdb's copy carries only in-frame clones and drops some. The profile shows 90,000 to 95,000 clones, 70% to 90% of them singletons. The material sequenced was PBMCs. Receptors originate from a man younger than 35 in good health and CMV-seronegative. The CDR3 runs from the conserved cysteine through the conserved F or W. A D gene is named only where the DNA matches it firmly. Size is stated for part of the rows, as once, few or many counts, or as a class when the clone is expanded.

NA	NA	TRBJ2-7	TRBV7-6	TGTGCCAGCATGGAGGGCAGGCCGACCTACGAGCAGTACTTC	CASMEGRPTYEQYF
TRBD1	NA	TRBJ2-3	TRBV5-1	TGCGCCAGCGGACCGGGACAGCTCACAGATACGCAGTATTTT	CASGPGQLTDTQYF
NA	NA	TRBJ2-7	TRBV11-2	TGTGCCAGCAGCTCTGGCCAAGTAGACTTCGAGCAGTACTTC	CASSSGQVDFEQYF
TRBD1	NA	TRBJ1-2	TRBV6-1	TGTGCCAGCAGCGCCCTGGGACAGGGGGCTGGGGGCTACACCTTC	CASSALGQGAGGYTF
TRBD1	NA	TRBJ2-3	TRBV29-1	TGCAGCGTTCCCGGGACAGGGAACACAGATACGCAGTATTTT	CSVPGTGNTDTQYF
TRBD1	NA	TRBJ2-5	TRBV4-2	TGTGCCAGCAGCCAAGATCCCGGGACAGGGGGGTGGAGCCAGTACTTC	CASSQDPGTGGWSQYF
NA	few	TRBJ1-6	TRBV5-1	TGCGCCAGCAGCTTGGTTGGGGCGCGAGATAATTCACCCCTCCACTTT	CASSLVGARDNSPLHF
TRBD1	NA	TRBJ1-3	TRBV9	TGTGCCAGCAGCTCCGAACAGGGGCCCGGAAACACCATATATTTT	CASSSEQGPGNTIYF
NA	NA	TRBJ2-5	TRBV11-2	TGTGCCTACGGTCAAGAGACCCAGTACTTC	CAYGQETQYF
NA	NA	TRBJ1-2	TRBV27	TGTGCCAGCCGACCCACAGGGAAGAGGGTCTATGGCTACACCTTC	CASRPTGKRVYGYTF
NA	NA	TRBJ1-1	TRBV7-3	TGTGCCAGCAGCTTGGGGGGAAAAAACACTGAAGCTTTCTTT	CASSLGGKNTEAFF
NA	NA	TRBJ1-1	TRBV7-9	TGTGCCAGCAGCTTCCTGGGGGCGTCGGACACTGAAGCTTTCTTT	CASSFLGASDTEAFF
TRBD1	NA	TRBJ1-2	TRBV4-2	TGTGCCAGCAGCCAAGATACAGGGGGGTATGGCTACACCTTC	CASSQDTGGYGYTF
TRBD1	NA	TRBJ1-2	TRBV5-6	TGTGCCAGCAGCTGGTGGGGACAGAGCCCTAACTATGGCTACACCTTC	CASSWWGQSPNYGYTF
NA	NA	TRBJ1-2	TRBV4-1	TGCGCCAGCAGCCGAAACAGGGAAGGCCCCTATGGCTACACCTTC	CASSRNREGPYGYTF
TRBD2	NA	TRBJ2-1	TRBV5-6	TGTGCCAGCAGCTCCGGTCGGGCGGGGGGCTTCTACAATGAGCAGTTCTTC	CASSSGRAGGFYNEQFF
NA	NA	TRBJ2-7	TRBV2	TGTGCCAGCTTTTTTCAGAAGCAGTACTTC	CASFFQKQYF
NA	NA	TRBJ1-1	TRBV18	TGTGCCAGCTCACCACCTAGCCAGTCCAACACTGAAGCTTTCTTT	CASSPPSQSNTEAFF
NA	NA	TRBJ2-6	TRBV7-9	TGTGCCAGCAGCTCTCTGCGTGTGGCCAACGTCCTGACTTTC	CASSSLRVANVLTF
NA	NA	TRBJ2-3	TRBV4-1	TGCGCCAGCAGCCAAGAAGAACCTTCCCAGGGGCCTTACACAGATACGCAGTATTTT	CASSQEEPSQGPYTDTQYF
NA	NA	TRBJ2-7	TRBV4-1	TGCGCCAGCAGCCAAGATGGGGGACTTTCCTACGAGCAGTACTTC	CASSQDGGLSYEQYF
NA	NA	TRBJ1-3	TRBV6-5	TGTGCCAGCAGTTCGGTGAACTCTGGAAACACCATATATTTT	CASSSVNSGNTIYF
NA	NA	TRBJ2-7	TRBV21-1	TGTGCCAGCAGCGGTGGACAGGGTTTGACCTACGAGCAGTACTTC	CASSGGQGLTYEQYF
TRBD1	few	TRBJ1-1	TRBV6-5	TGTGCCAGCAGTTACTCTCCACAGGGGTACAACACTGAAGCTTTCTTT	CASSYSPQGYNTEAFF
TRBD1	NA	TRBJ1-4	TRBV7-9	TGTGCCAGCAGCTTAGTTACAGGGGGCTATGAAAAACTGTTTTTT	CASSLVTGGYEKLFF
NA	NA	TRBJ1-1	TRBV30	TGTGCCAGGGGGGCGGGGGGCCGAGCTTTCTTT	CARGAGGRAFF
NA	few	TRBJ1-6	TRBV2	TGTGCCAGCAAGGAACAGGTTAATTCACCCCTCCACTTT	CASKEQVNSPLHF
NA	NA	TRBJ1-2	TRBV14	TGTGCCAGCAGCCAAGAAACAGCCTATGGCTACACCTTC	CASSQETAYGYTF
NA	NA	TRBJ2-7	TRBV28	TGTGCCAGCAGTGGGGGGCAGTTAACAGGGGCAGGCTCCTACGAGCAGTACTTC	CASSGGQLTGAGSYEQYF
TRBD1	NA	TRBJ2-7	TRBV11-1	TGTGCCAGCAGCCCTCCGGGACAGGGGGTCTACGAGCAGTACTTC	CASSPPGQGVYEQYF
TRBD2	NA	TRBJ2-5	TRBV29-1	TGCAGCGTCAGAAACCGGACTAGTTCAGAGACCCAGTACTTC	CSVRNRTSSETQYF
NA	NA	TRBJ2-7	TRBV6-1	TGTGCCAGCAGTGGGAGGGAGTTCTACGAGCAGTACTTC	CASSGREFYEQYF
NA	NA	TRBJ1-5	TRBV6-6	TGTGCCAGCAGTTACTCCAGGGTTTTGGTCAATCAGCCCCAGCATTTT	CASSYSRVLVNQPQHF
TRBD2	NA	TRBJ2-1	TRBV10-2	TGCGCCAGCAGTGAGTCGACTAGCGGGAAACACAATGAGCAGTTCTTC	CASSESTSGKHNEQFF
NA	NA	TRBJ1-2	TRBV6-1	TGTGCCAGCAGTCTCTCGGACAGAGGCTATGGCTACACCTTC	CASSLSDRGYGYTF
NA	NA	TRBJ1-2	TRBV19	TGTGCCAGTAGTATAGATCGGGGATATGGCCACACCTTC	CASSIDRGYGHTF